This T cell receptor (beta chain) was sequenced during a study of blood T cell repertoires in COVID-19. Study as a whole: Samples taken during acute and convalescent COVID-19 were collected in the United States, Italy and Spain. In each case, the material was cDNA or gDNA derived from T cells, B-cell-depleted T cells, or PBMCs.

Profiled with immunoSEQ multiplex PCR; TCRdb holds only in-frame clones, not every one. This table holds 90,000 to 120,000 clones, roughly 88% found once. Germline V gives CDR1 SGDLS, CDR2 YYNGEE. V was clipped by 0 bases and J by 3 bases, with 12 bases between them. The CDR3 covers 16 residues. The TCR sequence derives from a woman aged 55-75 years with acute or convalescent COVID-19. The sequenced sample was peripheral blood. The chain is built from TRBV9 and TRBJ2-2, with D perhaps TRBD1 (6 bases). CDR3 nucleotides: TGTGCCAGCAGCGTAGCCCCGGACAGTTACACCGGGGAGCTGTTTTTT. It codes for CASSVAPDSYTGELFF.